What follows is one T cell receptor beta chain and its context. The length of the CDR3 is 15 residues. Germline V gene lookup returns CDR1 SGHRS and CDR2 YFSETQ. Trimming cost V 0 bases and J 2 bases, with 12 bases left between them. The data were obtained in a study of shared clonotypes between healthy human individuals. Study background: Ranging from 18 to 49 in age, donors were a couple of women and a few men.

CD45RO-negative CD8 cells positively selected for CCR7 made up the naive population, which excluded terminally differentiated effector memory CD45RA+ cells. The assay was carried out at the deep level. Sorted subsets were amplified in replicate PCRs using 150 to 250 ng DNA, roughly 30,000 T cell genomes. Per the authors' pipeline: ImmunoSEQ output held junction-only sequences without quality scores, so filtering differed. Profiled with immunoSEQ multiplex PCR; TCRdb holds only in-frame clones, not every one. The DNA gave D and trimming, while V, J and clone size come from that table. The sample shows about 1.9 million clones, around 95% of them seen only once.

Sequenced input: naive CD8+ T cells from PBMCs. This TCR derives from a man younger than 35 in good health. Some clones in this sample may be carry-over from other donors' samples. The chain is built from TRBV5-1 and TRBJ2-7, with TRBD2 as a possible D gene (5 bases). The CDR3 DNA follows: TGCGCCAGCAGCTTGGGACGAGGGCTTACCTACGAGCAGTACTTC. Translation gives CASSLGRGLTYEQYF.